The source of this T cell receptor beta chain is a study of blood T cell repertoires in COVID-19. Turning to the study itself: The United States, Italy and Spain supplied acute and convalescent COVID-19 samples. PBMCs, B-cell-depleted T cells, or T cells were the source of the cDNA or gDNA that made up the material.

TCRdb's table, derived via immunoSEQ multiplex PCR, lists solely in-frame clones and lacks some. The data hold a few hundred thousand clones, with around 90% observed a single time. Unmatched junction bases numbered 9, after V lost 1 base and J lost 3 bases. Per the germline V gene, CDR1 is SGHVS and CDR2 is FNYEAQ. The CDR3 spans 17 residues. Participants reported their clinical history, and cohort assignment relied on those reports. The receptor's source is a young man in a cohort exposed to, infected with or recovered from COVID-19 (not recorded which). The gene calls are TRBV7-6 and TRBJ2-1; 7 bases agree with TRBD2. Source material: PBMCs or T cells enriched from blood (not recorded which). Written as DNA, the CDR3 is TGTGCCAGCAGCTTAGGGTCAACTAGCGCCTACTACAATGAGCAGTTCTTC. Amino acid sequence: CASSLGSTSAYYNEQFF.